This is a list of T cell receptor beta chains from one sample in a study of T cell repertoires in cytomegalovirus infection. What these receptors recognize is not known. A single record per CDR3 protein comes from TCRdb applying MiXCR to the reads. The sample includes hundreds of thousands of distinct CDR3 sequences, around 29% of them seen just once. The specimen comprised cultured CD8+ T cells from PBMCs, sampled from culture after CMV antigen stimulation. The receptors come from a human donor in good health (CMV status not recorded). Some clones in this sample may be carry-over from other donors' samples. The conserved cysteine and the conserved F or W are not part of the CDR3 here.

V gene: TRBV19
J gene: TRBJ1-1
CDR3 protein: ASSTPGGTDTEAF

V gene: TRBV25-1
J gene: TRBJ1-6
CDR3 protein: ASSGNTFSYNSPLH

V gene: TRBV12-3/TRBV12-4
J gene: TRBJ2-4
CDR3 protein: ASSLQFVAKNIQY

V gene: TRBV6-2/TRBV6-3
J gene: TRBJ1-6
CDR3 protein: ASSYPGSPLH

V gene: TRBV7-6
J gene: TRBJ2-5
CDR3 protein: ASSLAPGQGATWETQY

V gene: TRBV6-1
J gene: TRBJ2-1
CDR3 protein: ASSERKKYNEQF

V gene: TRBV6-1
J gene: TRBJ2-7
CDR3 protein: ANRSTGPEQY

V gene: TRBV6-1
J gene: TRBJ2-3
CDR3 protein: ASSGGYELSDTQY

V gene: TRBV7-8
J gene: TRBJ1-1
CDR3 protein: ASSLDGGPDTEAF

V gene: TRBV10-3
J gene: TRBJ2-5
CDR3 protein: AIRDGLAQETQY

V gene: TRBV19
J gene: TRBJ2-1
CDR3 protein: ASSMGDRNEQF

V gene: TRBV24-1
J gene: TRBJ2-1
CDR3 protein: ATSDPTLSLTGGFNNEQF

V gene: TRBV28
J gene: TRBJ1-5
CDR3 protein: ASSLYPGDQPQH

V gene: TRBV6-6
J gene: TRBJ2-3
CDR3 protein: ASTHLRTDTQY

V gene: TRBV19
J gene: TRBJ2-3
CDR3 protein: ASSKDGDSSDTQY

V gene: TRBV11-2
J gene: TRBJ2-3
CDR3 protein: ASSLDHFGGTSGGFHTDTQY

V gene: TRBV12-3/TRBV12-4
J gene: TRBJ1-2
CDR3 protein: ASSLNTGSYGYT

V gene: TRBV11-2
J gene: TRBJ2-1
CDR3 protein: ASSLGALGLAGGGPYNEQF

V gene: TRBV7-9
J gene: TRBJ1-5
CDR3 protein: ASSLAQGTYSNQPQH

V gene: TRBV11-2
J gene: TRBJ1-5
CDR3 protein: ASSQRLGTAHSNQPQH

V gene: TRBV19
J gene: TRBJ2-2
CDR3 protein: ASSKSKQEENTGELF

V gene: TRBV20-1
J gene: TRBJ1-1
CDR3 protein: SARDRKANMNTEAF

V gene: TRBV20-1
J gene: TRBJ1-5
CDR3 protein: SAYGTGGNQPQH

V gene: TRBV19
J gene: TRBJ2-5
CDR3 protein: ASSITGLAEQETQY

V gene: TRBV19
J gene: TRBJ1-4
CDR3 protein: ASSTEQVLNEKLF

V gene: TRBV3-1
J gene: TRBJ2-7
CDR3 protein: ASSQVPSSSYEQY

V gene: TRBV5-1
J gene: TRBJ2-7
CDR3 protein: ASSLRGKASYEQY

V gene: TRBV9
J gene: TRBJ1-1
CDR3 protein: ASSTPVDSQNTEAF

V gene: TRBV20-1
J gene: TRBJ1-2
CDR3 protein: SARDSSGGLYGYT

V gene: TRBV5-4
J gene: TRBJ2-7
CDR3 protein: ASRSAGETYEQY

V gene: TRBV2
J gene: TRBJ1-6
CDR3 protein: ASSAFPSYNSPLH

V gene: TRBV27
J gene: TRBJ1-1
CDR3 protein: ASSKFVGRMNTEAF

V gene: TRBV19
J gene: TRBJ1-6
CDR3 protein: TSSIASIFYNSPLH

V gene: TRBV2
J gene: TRBJ2-4
CDR3 protein: ASSEVRRTGGSIQY

V gene: TRBV6-5
J gene: TRBJ2-5
CDR3 protein: ASSWGYTLTETQY

V gene: TRBV7-8
J gene: TRBJ1-1
CDR3 protein: ASSPGQGGGEAF

V gene: TRBV7-8
J gene: TRBJ2-3
CDR3 protein: ASSIRLAGSTDTQY

V gene: TRBV7-9
J gene: TRBJ2-7
CDR3 protein: ASSSGTAWREQY

V gene: TRBV7-9
J gene: TRBJ2-3
CDR3 protein: ASSPSGRSDTQY

V gene: TRBV9
J gene: TRBJ1-2
CDR3 protein: ASSGTEGRGYT

V gene: TRBV7-9
J gene: TRBJ2-1
CDR3 protein: ASSLGRYGKDRDYNEQF

V gene: TRBV7-2
J gene: TRBJ2-5
CDR3 protein: ASSPRWDWDQETQY